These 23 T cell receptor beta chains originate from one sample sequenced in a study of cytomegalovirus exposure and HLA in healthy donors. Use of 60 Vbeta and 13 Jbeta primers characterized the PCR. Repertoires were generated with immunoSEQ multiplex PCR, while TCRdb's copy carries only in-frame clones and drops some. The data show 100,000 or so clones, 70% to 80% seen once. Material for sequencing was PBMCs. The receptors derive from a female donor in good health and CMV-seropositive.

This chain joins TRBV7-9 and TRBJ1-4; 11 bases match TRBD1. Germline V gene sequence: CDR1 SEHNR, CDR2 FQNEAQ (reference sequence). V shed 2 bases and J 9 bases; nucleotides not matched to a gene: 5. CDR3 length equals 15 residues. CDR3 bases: TGTGCCAGCAGCTTATCAGGACAGGGGGCACAAAAACTGTTTTTT. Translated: CASSLSGQGAQKLFF.

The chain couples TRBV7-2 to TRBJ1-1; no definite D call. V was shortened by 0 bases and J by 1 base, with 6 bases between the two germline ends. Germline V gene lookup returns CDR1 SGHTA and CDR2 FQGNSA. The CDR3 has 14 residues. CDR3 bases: TGTGCCAGCAGCTTAGCGGCGGCGAACACTGAAGCTTTCTTT. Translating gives CASSLAAANTEAFF. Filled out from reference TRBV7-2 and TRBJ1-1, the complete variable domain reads GAGVSQSPSNKVTEKGKDVELRCDPISGHTALYWYRQSLGQGLEFLIYFQGNSAPDKSGLPSDRFSAERTGGSVSTLTIQRTQQEDSAVYLCASSLAAANTEAFFGQGTRLTVV.

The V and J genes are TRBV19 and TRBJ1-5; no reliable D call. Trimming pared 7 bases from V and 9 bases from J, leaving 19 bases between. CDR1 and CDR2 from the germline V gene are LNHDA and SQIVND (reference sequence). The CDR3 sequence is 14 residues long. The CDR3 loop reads CASTMGGSARPQHF. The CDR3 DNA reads TGTGCCAGTACCATGGGTGGCAGCGCTCGGCCCCAGCATTTT.

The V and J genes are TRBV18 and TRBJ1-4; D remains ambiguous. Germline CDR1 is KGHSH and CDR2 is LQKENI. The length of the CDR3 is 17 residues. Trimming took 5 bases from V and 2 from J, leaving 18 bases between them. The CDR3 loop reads CASSIQGVPATNEKLFF. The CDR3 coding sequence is TGTGCCAGCTCAATACAAGGTGTCCCAGCGACTAATGAAAAACTGTTTTTT.

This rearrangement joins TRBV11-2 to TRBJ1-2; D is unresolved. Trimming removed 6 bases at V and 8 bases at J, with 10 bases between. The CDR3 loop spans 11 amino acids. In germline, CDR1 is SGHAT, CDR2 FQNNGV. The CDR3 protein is CASRQMSGYTF. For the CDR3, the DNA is TGTGCCAGCAGACAGATGAGCGGCTACACCTTC.

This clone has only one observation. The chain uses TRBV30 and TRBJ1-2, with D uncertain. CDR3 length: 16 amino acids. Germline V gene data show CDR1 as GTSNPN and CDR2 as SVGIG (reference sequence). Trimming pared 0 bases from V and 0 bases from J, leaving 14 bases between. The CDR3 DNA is TGTGCCTGGAGTGTACGCACAGAACAAGCTAACTATGGCTACACCTTC. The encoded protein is CAWSVRTEQANYGYTF.

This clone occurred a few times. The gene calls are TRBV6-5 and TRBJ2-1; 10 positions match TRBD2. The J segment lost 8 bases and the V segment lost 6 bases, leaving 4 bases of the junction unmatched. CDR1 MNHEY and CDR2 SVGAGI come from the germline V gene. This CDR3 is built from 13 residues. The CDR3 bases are TGTGCCAGCAGGTCCGGGACTAGCGATGAGCAGTTCTTC. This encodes CASRSGTSDEQFF.

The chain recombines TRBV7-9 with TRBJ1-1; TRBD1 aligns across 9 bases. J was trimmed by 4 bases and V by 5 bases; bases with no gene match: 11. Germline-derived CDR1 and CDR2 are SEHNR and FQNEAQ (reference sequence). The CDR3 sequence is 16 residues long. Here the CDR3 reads CASSTSGQTGGTEAFF. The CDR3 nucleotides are TGTGCCAGCAGCACCAGTGGGCAGACAGGGGGCACTGAAGCTTTCTTT.

The CDR3: CASNRQGVSTEAFF. The CDR3 DNA follows: TGTGCCAGTAATCGACAGGGGGTAAGCACTGAAGCTTTCTTT. The chain has TRBV19 and TRBJ1-1, with 9 nucleotides matching TRBD1. The CDR3 has 14 amino acids. V dropped 7 bases and J dropped 4; count of bases not matched to a gene: 7. Germline V CDR1 and CDR2: LNHDA, SQIVND (reference sequence).

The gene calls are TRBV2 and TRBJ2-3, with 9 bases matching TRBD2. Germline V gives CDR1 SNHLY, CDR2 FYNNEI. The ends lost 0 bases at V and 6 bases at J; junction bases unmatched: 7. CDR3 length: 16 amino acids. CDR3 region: CASSEAGGGGLDTQYF. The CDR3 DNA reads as TGTGCCAGCAGTGAAGCGGGCGGGGGGGGCCTCGATACGCAGTATTTT.

The CDR3 nucleotides are TGTGCCAGCAGTTTAGCGGGACAGGTGGGGGAGACCCAGTACTTC. Its translation is CASSLAGQVGETQYF. This sequence joins TRBV28 and TRBJ2-5, with 8 positions matching TRBD1. Germline assignment: CDR1 MDHEN and CDR2 SYDVKM. The CDR3 is 15 residues long. V trimming: 2 bases; J trimming: 5 bases; junction bases outside the gene matches: 7.

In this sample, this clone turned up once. CDR3 loop: CASSSWTAIISLSTDTQYF. In DNA form, the CDR3 reads TGTGCCAGCAGTTCATGGACAGCCATAATCTCACTAAGCACAGATACGCAGTATTTT. This rearrangement joins TRBV28 to TRBJ2-3; maybe TRBD1 (6 bases). In germline, CDR1 is MDHEN, CDR2 SYDVKM. CDR3 length equals 19 residues. Trimming removed 4 bases at V and 0 bases at J, with 23 bases between.

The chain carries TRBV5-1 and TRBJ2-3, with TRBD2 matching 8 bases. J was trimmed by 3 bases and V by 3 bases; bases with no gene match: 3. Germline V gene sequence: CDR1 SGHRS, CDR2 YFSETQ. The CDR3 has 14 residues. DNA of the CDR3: TGCGCCAGCAGCTCGGGACTAGAGACAGATACGCAGTATTTT. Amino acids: CASSSGLETDTQYF.

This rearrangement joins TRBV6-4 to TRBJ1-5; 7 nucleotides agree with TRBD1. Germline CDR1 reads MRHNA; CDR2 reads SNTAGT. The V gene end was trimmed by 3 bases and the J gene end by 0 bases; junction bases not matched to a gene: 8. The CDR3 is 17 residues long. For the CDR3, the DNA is TGTGCCAGCAGTGAGGTTGGGGACAGATATAGCAATCAGCCCCAGCATTTT. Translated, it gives CASSEVGDRYSNQPQHF.

The CDR3 sequence: CACNRGVNEKLFF. The DNA for the CDR3 is TGTGCCTGTAATCGGGGGGTTAATGAAAAACTGTTTTTT. The chain joins TRBV30 to TRBJ1-4; TRBD1 is a possible D gene (5 bases). CDR1 and CDR2 from the germline V gene are GTSNPN and SVGIG (reference sequence). CDR3 size: 13 residues. The V end was cut by 6 bases, the J end by 4 bases, with 12 bases between.

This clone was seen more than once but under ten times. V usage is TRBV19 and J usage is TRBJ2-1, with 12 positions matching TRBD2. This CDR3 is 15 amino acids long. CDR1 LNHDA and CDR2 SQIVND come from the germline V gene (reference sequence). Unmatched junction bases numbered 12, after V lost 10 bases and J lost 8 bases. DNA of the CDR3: TGTGCCACCTCTAGCGGGAGGGCCCTATGGGATGAGCAGTTCTTC. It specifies CATSSGRALWDEQFF.

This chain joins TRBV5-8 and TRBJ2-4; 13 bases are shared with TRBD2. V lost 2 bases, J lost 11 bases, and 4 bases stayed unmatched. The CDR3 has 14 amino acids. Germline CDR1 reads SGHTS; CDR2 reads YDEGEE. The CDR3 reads CASSFRLAGGLQYF. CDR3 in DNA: TGTGCCAGCAGCTTCCGACTAGCGGGAGGTCTTCAGTACTTC.

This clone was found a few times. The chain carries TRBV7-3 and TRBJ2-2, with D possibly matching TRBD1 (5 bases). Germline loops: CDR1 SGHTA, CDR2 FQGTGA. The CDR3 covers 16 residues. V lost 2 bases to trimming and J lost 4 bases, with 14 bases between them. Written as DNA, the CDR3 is TGTGCCAGCAGCTTATCGGGCAGGGTGGGCACCGGGGAGCTGTTTTTT. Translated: CASSLSGRVGTGELFF.

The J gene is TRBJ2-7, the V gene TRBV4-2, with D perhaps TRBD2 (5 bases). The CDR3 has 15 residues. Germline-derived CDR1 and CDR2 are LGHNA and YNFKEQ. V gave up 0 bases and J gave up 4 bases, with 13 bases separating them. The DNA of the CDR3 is TGTGCCAGCAGCCAAGATAGGACTTCAATTTACGAGCAGTACTTC. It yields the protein CASSQDRTSIYEQYF.

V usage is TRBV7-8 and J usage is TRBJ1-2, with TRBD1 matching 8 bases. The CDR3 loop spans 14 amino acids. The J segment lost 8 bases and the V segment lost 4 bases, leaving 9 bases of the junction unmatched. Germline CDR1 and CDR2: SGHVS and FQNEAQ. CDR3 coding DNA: TGTGCCAGCAGCTCCGGACAGGGAGGTAGCGGCTACACCTTC. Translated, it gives CASSSGQGGSGYTF.

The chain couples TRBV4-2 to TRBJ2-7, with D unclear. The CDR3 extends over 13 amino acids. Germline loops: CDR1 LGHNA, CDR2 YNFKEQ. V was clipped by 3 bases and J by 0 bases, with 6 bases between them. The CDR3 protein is CASSQRLSYEQYF. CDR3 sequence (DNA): TGTGCCAGCAGCCAGAGGCTCTCCTACGAGCAGTACTTC.

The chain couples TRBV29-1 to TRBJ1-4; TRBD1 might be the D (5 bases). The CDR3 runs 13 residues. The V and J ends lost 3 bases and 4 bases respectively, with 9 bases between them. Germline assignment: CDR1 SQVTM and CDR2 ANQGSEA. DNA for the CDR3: TGCAGCGTTGAGGGGACTAATAATGAAAAACTGTTTTTT. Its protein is CSVEGTNNEKLFF.

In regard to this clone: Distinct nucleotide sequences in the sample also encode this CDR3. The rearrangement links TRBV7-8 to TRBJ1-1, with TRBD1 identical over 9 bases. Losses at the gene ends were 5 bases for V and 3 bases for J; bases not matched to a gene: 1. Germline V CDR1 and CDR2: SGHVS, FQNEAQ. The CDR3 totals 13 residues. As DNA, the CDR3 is TGTGCCAGCAGCCGGGACAGGGACACTGAAGCTTTCTTT. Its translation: CASSRDRDTEAFF.